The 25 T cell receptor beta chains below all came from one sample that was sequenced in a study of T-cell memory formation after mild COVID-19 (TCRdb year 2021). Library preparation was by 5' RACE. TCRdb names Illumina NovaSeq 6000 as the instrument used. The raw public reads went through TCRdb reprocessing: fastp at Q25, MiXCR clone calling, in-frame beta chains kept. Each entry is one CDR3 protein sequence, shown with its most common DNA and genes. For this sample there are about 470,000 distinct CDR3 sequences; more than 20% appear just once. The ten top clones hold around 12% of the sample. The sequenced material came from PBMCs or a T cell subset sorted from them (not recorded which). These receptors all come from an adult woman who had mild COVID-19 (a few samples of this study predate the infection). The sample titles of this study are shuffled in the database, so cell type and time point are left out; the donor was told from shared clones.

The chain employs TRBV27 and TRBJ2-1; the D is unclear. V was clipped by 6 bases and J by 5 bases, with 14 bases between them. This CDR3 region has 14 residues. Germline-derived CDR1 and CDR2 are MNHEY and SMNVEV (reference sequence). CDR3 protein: CASSPFFKDNEQFF. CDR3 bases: TGTGCCAGCAGCCCATTTTTTAAAGACAATGAGCAGTTCTTC.

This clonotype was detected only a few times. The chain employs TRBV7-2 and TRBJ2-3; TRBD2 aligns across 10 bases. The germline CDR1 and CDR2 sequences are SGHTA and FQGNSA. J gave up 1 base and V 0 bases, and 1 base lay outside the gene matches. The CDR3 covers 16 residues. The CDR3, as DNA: TGTGCCAGCAGCTTAGCAGGGACTAGCGGCACAGATACGCAGTATTTT. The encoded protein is CASSLAGTSGTDTQYF.

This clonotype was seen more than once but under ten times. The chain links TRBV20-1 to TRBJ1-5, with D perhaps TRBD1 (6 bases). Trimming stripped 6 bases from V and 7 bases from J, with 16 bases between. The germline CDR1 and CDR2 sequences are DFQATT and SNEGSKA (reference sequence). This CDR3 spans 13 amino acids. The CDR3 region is CSAPQGLEQPQHF. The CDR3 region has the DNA TGCAGTGCACCCCAGGGGTTGGAGCAGCCCCAGCATTTT.

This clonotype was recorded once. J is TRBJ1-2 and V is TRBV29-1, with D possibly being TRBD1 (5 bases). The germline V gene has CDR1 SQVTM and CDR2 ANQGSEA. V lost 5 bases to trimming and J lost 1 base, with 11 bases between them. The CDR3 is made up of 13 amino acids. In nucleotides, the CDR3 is TGCAGCGTTTCCGGGACGCATAACTATGGCTACACCTTC. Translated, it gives CSVSGTHNYGYTF.

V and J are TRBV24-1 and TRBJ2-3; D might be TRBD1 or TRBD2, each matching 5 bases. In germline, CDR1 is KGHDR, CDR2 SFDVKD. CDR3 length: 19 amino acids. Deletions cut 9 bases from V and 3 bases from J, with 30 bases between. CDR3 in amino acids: CATLICPPGEGKRTDTQYF. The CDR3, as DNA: TGTGCCACCCTCATATGCCCCCCAGGAGAGGGGAAGAGGACAGATACGCAGTATTTT.

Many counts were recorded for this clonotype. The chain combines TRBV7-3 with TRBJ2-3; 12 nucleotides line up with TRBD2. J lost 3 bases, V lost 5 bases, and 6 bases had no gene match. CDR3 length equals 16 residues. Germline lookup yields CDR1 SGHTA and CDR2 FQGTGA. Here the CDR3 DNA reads TGTGCCAGCAGCCCTAGAACTAGCGGGGGGACAGATACGCAGTATTTT. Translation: CASSPRTSGGTDTQYF.

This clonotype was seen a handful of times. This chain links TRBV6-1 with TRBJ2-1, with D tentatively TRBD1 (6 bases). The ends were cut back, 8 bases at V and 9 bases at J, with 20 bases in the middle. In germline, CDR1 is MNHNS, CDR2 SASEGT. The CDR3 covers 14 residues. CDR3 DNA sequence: TGTGCCAGCGCCGGCGTGGGGGCGAGTAGTGAGCAGTTCTTC. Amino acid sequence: CASAGVGASSEQFF.

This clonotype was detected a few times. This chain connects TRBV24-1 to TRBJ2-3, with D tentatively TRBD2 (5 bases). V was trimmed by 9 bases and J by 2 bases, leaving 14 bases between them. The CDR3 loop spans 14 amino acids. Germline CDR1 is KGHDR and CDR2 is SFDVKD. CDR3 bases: TGTGCCACCGATGACTACCCCAACACAGATACGCAGTATTTT. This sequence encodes CATDDYPNTDTQYF.

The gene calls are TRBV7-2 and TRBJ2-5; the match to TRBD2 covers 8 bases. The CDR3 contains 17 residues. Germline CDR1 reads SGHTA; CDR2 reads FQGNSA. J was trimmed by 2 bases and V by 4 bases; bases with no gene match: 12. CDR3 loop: CASSSLPGLGSQETQYF. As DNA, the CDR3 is TGTGCCAGCAGCTCACTTCCGGGACTAGGGTCTCAAGAGACCCAGTACTTC.

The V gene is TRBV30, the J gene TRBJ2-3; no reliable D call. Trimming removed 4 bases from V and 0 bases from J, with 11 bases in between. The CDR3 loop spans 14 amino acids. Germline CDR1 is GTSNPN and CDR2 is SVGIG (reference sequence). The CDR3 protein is CAWIKGPSTDTQYF. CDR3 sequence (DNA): TGTGCCTGGATCAAGGGTCCTAGCACAGATACGCAGTATTTT.

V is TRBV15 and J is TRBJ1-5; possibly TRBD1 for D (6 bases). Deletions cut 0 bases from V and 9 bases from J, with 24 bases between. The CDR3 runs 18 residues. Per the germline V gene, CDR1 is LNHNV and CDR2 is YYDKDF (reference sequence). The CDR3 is CATSRDSPRGQGRGPQHF. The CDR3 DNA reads TGTGCCACCAGCAGAGACTCCCCTCGGGGACAAGGGAGGGGGCCCCAGCATTTT.

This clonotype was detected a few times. The CDR3 spells CASSQDVVGQIYGYTF. CDR3 bases: TGTGCCAGCAGCCAAGATGTGGTAGGACAGATCTATGGCTACACCTTC. The chain is built from TRBV14 and TRBJ1-2; perhaps TRBD1 as D (6 bases). The CDR3 covers 16 residues. Trimming removed 0 bases from V and 4 bases from J, with 15 bases in between. The germline CDR1 and CDR2 sequences are SGHDN and FVKESK. Looking up the rest from reference TRBV14 and TRBJ1-2 gives the full variable domain: EAGVTQFPSHSVIEKGQTVTLRCDPISGHDNLYWYRRVMGKEIKFLLHFVKESKQDESGMPNNRFLAERTGGTYSTLKVQPAELEDSGVYFCASSQDVVGQIYGYTFGSGTRLTVV.

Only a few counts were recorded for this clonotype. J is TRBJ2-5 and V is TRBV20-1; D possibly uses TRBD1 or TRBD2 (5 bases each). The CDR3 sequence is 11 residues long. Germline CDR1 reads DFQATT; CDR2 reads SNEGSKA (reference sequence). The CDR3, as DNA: TGCAATCCCTGGCAGGGACCGTCCCAGTACTTC. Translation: CNPWQGPSQYF.

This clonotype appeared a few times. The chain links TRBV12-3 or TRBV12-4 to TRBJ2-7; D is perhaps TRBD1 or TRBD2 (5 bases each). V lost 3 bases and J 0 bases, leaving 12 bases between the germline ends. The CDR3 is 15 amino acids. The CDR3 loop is CASSFKGRNSYEQYF. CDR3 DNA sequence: TGTGCCAGCAGTTTTAAGGGACGGAACTCCTACGAGCAGTACTTC.

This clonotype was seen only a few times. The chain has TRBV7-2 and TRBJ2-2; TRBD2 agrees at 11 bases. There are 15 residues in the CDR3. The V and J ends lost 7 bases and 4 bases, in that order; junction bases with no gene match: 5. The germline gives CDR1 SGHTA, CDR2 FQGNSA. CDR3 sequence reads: CASIGLAGGTGELFF. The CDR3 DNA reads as TGTGCCAGCATTGGTCTAGCGGGAGGCACCGGGGAGCTGTTTTTT.

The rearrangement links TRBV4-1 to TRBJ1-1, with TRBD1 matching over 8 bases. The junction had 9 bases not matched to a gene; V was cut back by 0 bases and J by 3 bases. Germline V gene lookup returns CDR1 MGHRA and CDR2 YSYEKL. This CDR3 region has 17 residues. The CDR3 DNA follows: TGCGCCAGCAGCCAAGAGAACAGGGGGTACGGATACACTGAAGCTTTCTTT. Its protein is CASSQENRGYGYTEAFF.

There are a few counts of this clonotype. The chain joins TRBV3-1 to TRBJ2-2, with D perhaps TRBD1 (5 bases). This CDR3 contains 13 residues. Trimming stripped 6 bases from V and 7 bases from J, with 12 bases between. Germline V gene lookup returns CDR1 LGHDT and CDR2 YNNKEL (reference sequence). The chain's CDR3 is CASRGPTRGELFF. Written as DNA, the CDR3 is TGTGCCAGCAGGGGGCCGACTCGCGGGGAGCTGTTTTTT.

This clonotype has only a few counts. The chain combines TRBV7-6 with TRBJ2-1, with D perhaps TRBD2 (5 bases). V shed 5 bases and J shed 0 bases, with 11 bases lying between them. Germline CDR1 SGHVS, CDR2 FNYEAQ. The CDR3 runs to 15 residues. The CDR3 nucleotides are TGTGCCAGCAGCGAGAGGAGGAGCTCCTACAATGAGCAGTTCTTC. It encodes CASSERRSSYNEQFF.

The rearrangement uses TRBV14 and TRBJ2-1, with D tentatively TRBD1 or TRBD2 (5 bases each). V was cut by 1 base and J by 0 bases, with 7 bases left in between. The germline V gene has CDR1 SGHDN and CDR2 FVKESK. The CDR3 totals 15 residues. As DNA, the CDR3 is TGTGCCAGCAGCCAAGTTGGGGGCTCCTACAATGAGCAGTTCTTC. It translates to CASSQVGGSYNEQFF.

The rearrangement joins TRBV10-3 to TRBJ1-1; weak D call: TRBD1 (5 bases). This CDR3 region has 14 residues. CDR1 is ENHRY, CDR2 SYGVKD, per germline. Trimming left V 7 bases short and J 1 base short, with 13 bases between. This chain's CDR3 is CAIKTGGRNTEAFF. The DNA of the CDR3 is TGTGCCATCAAGACGGGGGGTAGGAACACTGAAGCTTTCTTT.

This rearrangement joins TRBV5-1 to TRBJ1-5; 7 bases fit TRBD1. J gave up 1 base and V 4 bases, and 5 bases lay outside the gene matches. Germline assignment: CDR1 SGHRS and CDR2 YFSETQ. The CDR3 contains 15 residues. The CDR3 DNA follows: TGCGCCAGCAGCCCCGGGACAGTCAGCAATCAGCCCCAGCATTTT. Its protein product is CASSPGTVSNQPQHF.

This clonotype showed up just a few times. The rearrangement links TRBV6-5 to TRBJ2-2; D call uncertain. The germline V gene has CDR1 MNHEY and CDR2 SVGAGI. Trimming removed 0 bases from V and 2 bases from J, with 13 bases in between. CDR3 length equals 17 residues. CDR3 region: CASSYSRLKFNTGELFF. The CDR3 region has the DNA TGTGCCAGCAGTTACTCGAGGCTCAAATTCAACACCGGGGAGCTGTTTTTT.

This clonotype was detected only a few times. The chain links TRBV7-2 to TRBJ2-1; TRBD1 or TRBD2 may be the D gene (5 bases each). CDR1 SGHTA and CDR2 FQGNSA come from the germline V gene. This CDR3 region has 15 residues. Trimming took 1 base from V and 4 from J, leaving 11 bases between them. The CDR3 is CASSLERDQYNEQFF. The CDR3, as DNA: TGTGCCAGCAGCTTAGAACGGGACCAGTACAATGAGCAGTTCTTC.

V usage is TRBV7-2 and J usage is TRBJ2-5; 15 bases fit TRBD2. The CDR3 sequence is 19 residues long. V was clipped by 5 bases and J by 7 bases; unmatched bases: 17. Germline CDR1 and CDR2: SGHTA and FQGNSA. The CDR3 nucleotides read TGTGCCAGCAGCCCCAGGACTAGCGGGAGGGACCTCCCTACATGGACCCAGTACTTC. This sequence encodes CASSPRTSGRDLPTWTQYF.

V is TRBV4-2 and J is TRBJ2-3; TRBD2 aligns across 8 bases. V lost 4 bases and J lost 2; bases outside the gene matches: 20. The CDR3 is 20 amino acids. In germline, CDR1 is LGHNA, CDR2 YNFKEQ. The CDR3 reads CASSRIRGSGKTSDTDTQYF. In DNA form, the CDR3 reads TGTGCCAGCAGCCGTATAAGGGGTAGCGGGAAGACTTCGGACACAGATACGCAGTATTTT.